This is a list of T cell receptor beta chains from one sample in a study of shared clonotypes between healthy human individuals. Profiled with immunoSEQ multiplex PCR; TCRdb holds only in-frame clones, not every one. The data show about half a million clones, over 60% seen once. What was sequenced was PBMCs. The receptors derive from a middle-aged woman in good health. Some clones in this sample may be carry-over from other donors' samples. Both conserved end residues are part of each CDR3. The order of the fields is clone size, J gene, D gene, V gene, CDR3 protein, CDR3 DNA. A D gene is named only where the DNA matches it firmly. A clone size is listed for some rows: how often the clone was seen (once, few, many), or a class if it is expanded.

. TRBJ2-2 TRBD2 TRBV6-6 CASGTTPPSNTGELFF TGTGCCAGCGGGACTACCCCTCCTTCGAACACCGGGGAGCTGTTTTTT
. TRBJ2-1 . TRBV27 CASSLFGEQFF TGTGCCAGCAGTTTATTTGGAGAGCAGTTCTTC
. TRBJ2-3 TRBD2 TRBV28 CASSFAAGVGTDTQYF TGTGCCAGCAGTTTTGCTGCGGGAGTTGGGACAGATACGCAGTATTTT
once TRBJ2-3 . TRBV5-1 CASSLAQVGDTQYF TGCGCCAGCAGCTTGGCTCAGGTAGGAGATACGCAGTATTTT
. TRBJ2-7 TRBD2 TRBV5-4 CASSRALSGRSSYEQYF TGTGCCAGCAGCCGGGCCCTTAGCGGGAGGAGCTCCTACGAGCAGTACTTC
. TRBJ2-5 . TRBV5-1 CASSVGLREETQYF TGCGCCAGCAGCGTGGGACTCCGGGAAGAGACCCAGTACTTC
many TRBJ1-4 . TRBV6-1 CASTGRENEKLFF TGTGCCAGCACAGGGAGGGAAAATGAAAAACTGTTTTTT
. TRBJ2-2 . TRBV6-9 CASSYPNKSLRGAVF TGTGCCAGCAGTTACCCAAATAAATCGCTCCGGGGAGCTGTTTTT
. TRBJ1-2 TRBD1 TRBV4-2 CASSQGTDQLYGYTF TGTGCCAGCAGCCAGGGGACAGATCAGTTGTACGGCTACACCTTC
. TRBJ1-1 . TRBV28 CASGQNTEAFF TGTGCCAGCGGACAGAACACTGAAGCTTTCTTT
. TRBJ2-7 . TRBV7-9 CASSPQMAGAAREQYF TGTGCCAGCAGCCCCCAGATGGCAGGAGCTGCCCGAGAGCAGTACTTC
. TRBJ1-1 . TRBV5-1 CASSLAAGLNTEAFF TGCGCCAGCAGCTTGGCGGCAGGGCTGAACACTGAAGCTTTCTTT
. TRBJ1-2 TRBD1 TRBV28 CASRSPAGGSYGYTF TGTGCCAGCAGGTCCCCCGCAGGGGGCTCCTATGGCTACACCTTC
. TRBJ1-3 . TRBV18 CASTSYLEASGNTIYF TGTGCCAGCACATCATATCTGGAGGCCTCTGGAAACACCATATATTTT
. TRBJ1-2 . TRBV5-6 CASSLDGPNYGYTF TGTGCCAGCAGCTTGGATGGCCCTAACTATGGCTACACCTTC
. TRBJ1-2 . TRBV7-9 CASTEDPLGGYTF TGTGCCAGCACCGAAGACCCTCTGGGGGGCTACACCTTC
. TRBJ2-2 TRBD2 TRBV30 CAWSVLLAGVVNTGELFF TGTGCCTGGAGTGTACTCCTAGCGGGAGTCGTGAACACCGGGGAGCTGTTTTTT
. TRBJ2-7 TRBD2 TRBV6-5 CASRPGLALYEQYF TGTGCCAGCAGGCCGGGACTAGCTCTTTACGAGCAGTACTTC
. TRBJ1-1 . TRBV11-2 CASSSSDRNTEAFF TGTGCCAGCAGCTCTTCGGACAGGAACACTGAAGCTTTCTTT
. TRBJ2-7 TRBD2 TRBV7-8 CASSSLTGTRLHEQYF TGTGCCAGCAGCTCCCTCACCGGGACTAGACTCCACGAGCAGTACTTC
many TRBJ2-1 . TRBV7-9 CASSSENSRAYNEQFF TGTGCCAGCAGCTCCGAAAACTCGCGGGCATACAATGAGCAGTTCTTC
. TRBJ1-5 TRBD1 TRBV7-2 CASSIRQGSQPQHF TGTGCCAGCAGCATACGACAGGGTAGTCAGCCCCAGCATTTT
. TRBJ2-3 TRBD2 TRBV7-9 CASSLAGRAGDTQYF TGTGCCAGCAGCTTAGCCGGGAGGGCGGGAGATACGCAGTATTTT
. TRBJ2-5 TRBD2 TRBV15 CATSSGLAGGETQYF TGTGCCACCAGCAGCGGACTAGCGGGAGGAGAGACCCAGTACTTC
few TRBJ1-2 TRBD1 TRBV5-1 CASSPGTGGRLRAYGYTF TGCGCCAGCAGCCCAGGGACAGGGGGACGACTACGAGCCTATGGCTACACCTTC
. TRBJ1-2 . TRBV27 CASSPDWNYGYTF TGTGCCAGCAGCCCGGACTGGAACTATGGCTACACCTTC
. TRBJ2-7 TRBD2 TRBV7-3 CASRRTSGSSDEQYF TGTGCCAGCAGGCGGACTAGCGGGAGCTCCGACGAGCAGTACTTC
. TRBJ2-7 TRBD2 TRBV10-3 CAISEAQRGNYEQYF TGTGCCATCAGTGAAGCCCAGCGGGGAAACTACGAGCAGTACTTC
. TRBJ1-5 . TRBV28 CASRRGYSNQPQHF TGTGCCAGTCGAAGGGGGTACAGCAATCAGCCCCAGCATTTT
. TRBJ2-3 TRBD1 TRBV14 CASSHQGQGRTDTQYF TGTGCCAGCAGCCATCAAGGACAGGGACGCACAGATACGCAGTATTTT
. TRBJ2-1 TRBD2 TRBV5-1 CASSVEGWTSGRASSYNEQFF TGCGCCAGCAGCGTGGAAGGGTGGACTAGCGGGAGGGCTAGCTCCTACAATGAGCAGTTCTTC
. TRBJ2-3 TRBD2 TRBV7-2 CASSLEGRAANTDTQYF TGTGCCAGCAGCTTAGAAGGGAGGGCCGCGAACACAGATACGCAGTATTTT
. TRBJ1-1 TRBD1 TRBV5-4 CASSHMTGAQAFF TGTGCCAGCAGCCACATGACAGGGGCTCAAGCTTTCTTT
. TRBJ1-5 . TRBV27 CASGAGHNQPQHF TGTGCCAGCGGGGCCGGGCACAATCAGCCCCAGCACTTT
few TRBJ2-1 . TRBV5-6 CASSSTVASNEQFF TGTGCCAGCAGCTCGACCGTGGCGTCGAATGAGCAGTTCTTC
. TRBJ1-2 . TRBV7-2 CASSLGFANYGYTF TGTGCCAGCAGCTTAGGATTCGCTAACTATGGCTACACCTTC
. TRBJ2-6 TRBD1 TRBV19 CASGQEAAGANVLTF TGTGCCAGTGGACAGGAGGCTGCCGGGGCCAACGTCCTGACTTTC
. TRBJ1-1 . TRBV5-1 CASSLDSFAEAFF TGCGCCAGCAGCTTGGACAGCTTCGCTGAAGCTTTCTTT
. TRBJ2-3 . TRBV18 CASSPPGDTKYF TGTGCCAGCTCACCACCGGGGGACACAAAGTATTTT
few TRBJ1-2 . TRBV7-2 CASSPVQNYGYTF TGTGCCAGCAGCCCCGTACAGAACTATGGCTACACCTTC